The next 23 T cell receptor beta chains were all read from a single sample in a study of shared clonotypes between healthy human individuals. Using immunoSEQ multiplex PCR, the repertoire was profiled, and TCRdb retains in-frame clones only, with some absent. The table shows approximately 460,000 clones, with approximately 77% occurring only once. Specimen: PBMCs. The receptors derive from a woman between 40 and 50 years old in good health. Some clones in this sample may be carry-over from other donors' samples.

The CDR3 is CASSLSGIPGNTIYF. The DNA of the CDR3 is TGTGCCAGCAGTTTATCGGGGATTCCAGGAAACACCATATATTTT. The chain uses TRBV27 and TRBJ1-3, with D hard to call. Trimming took off 0 bases at V and 4 bases at J, with 10 bases between the two ends. The CDR3 has 15 residues. CDR1 is MNHEY, CDR2 SMNVEV, per germline (reference sequence).

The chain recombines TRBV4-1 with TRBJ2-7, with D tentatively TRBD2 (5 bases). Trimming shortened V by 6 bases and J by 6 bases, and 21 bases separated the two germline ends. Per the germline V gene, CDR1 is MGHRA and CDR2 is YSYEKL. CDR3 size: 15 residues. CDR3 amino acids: CASSLFARGSLEQYF. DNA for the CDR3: TGCGCCAGCAGTCTATTCGCCCGGGGTAGCCTCGAGCAGTACTTC.

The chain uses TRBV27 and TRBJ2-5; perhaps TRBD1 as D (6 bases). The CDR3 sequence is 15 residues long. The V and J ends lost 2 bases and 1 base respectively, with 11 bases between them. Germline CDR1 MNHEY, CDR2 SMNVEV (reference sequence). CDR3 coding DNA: TGTGCCAGCAGTTTAATCCCAGGGGCCCAAGAGACCCAGTACTTC. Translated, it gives CASSLIPGAQETQYF.

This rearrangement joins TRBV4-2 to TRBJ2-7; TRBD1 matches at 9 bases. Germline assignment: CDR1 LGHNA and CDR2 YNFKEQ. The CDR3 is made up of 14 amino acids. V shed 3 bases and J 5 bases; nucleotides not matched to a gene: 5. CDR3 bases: TGTGCCAGCAGCCAGAGACAGGGGGGTAACGAGCAGTACTTC. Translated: CASSQRQGGNEQYF.

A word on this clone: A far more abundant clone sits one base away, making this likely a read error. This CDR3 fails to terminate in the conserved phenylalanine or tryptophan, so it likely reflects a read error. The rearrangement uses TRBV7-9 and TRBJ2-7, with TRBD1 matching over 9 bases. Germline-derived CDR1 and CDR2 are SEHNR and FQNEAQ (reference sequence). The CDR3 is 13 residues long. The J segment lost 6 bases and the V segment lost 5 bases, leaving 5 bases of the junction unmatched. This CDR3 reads CASSRRQGGEQYS. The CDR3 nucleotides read TGTGCCAGCAGCAGGAGACAGGGGGGCGAGCAGTACTCC.

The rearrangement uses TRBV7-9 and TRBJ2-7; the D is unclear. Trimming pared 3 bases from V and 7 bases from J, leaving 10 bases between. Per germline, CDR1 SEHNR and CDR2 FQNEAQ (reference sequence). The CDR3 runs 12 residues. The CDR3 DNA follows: TGTGCCAGCAGCTTGTCTTACTTGGAGCAGTACTTC. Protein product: CASSLSYLEQYF.

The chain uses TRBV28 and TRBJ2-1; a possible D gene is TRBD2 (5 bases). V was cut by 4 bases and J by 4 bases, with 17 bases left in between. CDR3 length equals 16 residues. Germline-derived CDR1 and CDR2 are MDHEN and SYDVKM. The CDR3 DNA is TGTGCCAGCAGTTCCCCGGGCGGAACGGGGTACAATGAGCAGTTCTTC. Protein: CASSSPGGTGYNEQFF.

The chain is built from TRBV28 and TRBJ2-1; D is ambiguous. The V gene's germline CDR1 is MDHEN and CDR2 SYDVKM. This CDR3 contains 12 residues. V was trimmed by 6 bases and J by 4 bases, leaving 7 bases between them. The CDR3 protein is CASSRRYNEQFF. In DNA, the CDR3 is TGTGCCAGCAGCCGGCGGTACAATGAGCAGTTCTTC. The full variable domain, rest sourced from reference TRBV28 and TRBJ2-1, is DVKVTQSSRYLVKRTGEKVFLECVQDMDHENMFWYRQDPGLGLRLIYFSYDVKMKEKGDIPEGYSVSREKKERFSLILESASTNQTSMYLCASSRRYNEQFFGPGTRLTVL.

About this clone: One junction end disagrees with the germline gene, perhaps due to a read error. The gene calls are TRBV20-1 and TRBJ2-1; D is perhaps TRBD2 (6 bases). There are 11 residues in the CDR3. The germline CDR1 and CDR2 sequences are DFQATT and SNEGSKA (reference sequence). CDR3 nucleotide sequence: TGCAGTGCCCCGGACTACACTGAGCAGTTCTTC. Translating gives CSAPDYTEQFF.

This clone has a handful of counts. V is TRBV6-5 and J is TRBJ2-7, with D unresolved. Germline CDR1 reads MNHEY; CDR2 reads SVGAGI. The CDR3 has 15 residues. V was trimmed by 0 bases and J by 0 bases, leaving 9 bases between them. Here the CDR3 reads CASSYSPTASYEQYF. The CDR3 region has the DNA TGTGCCAGCAGTTACTCCCCCACAGCCTCCTACGAGCAGTACTTC.

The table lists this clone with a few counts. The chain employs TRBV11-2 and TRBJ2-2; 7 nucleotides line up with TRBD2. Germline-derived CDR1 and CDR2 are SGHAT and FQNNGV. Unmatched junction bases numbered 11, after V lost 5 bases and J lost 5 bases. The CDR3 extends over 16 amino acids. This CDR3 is CASSPSSGPGTGELFF. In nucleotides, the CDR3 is TGTGCCAGCAGCCCCAGTAGCGGGCCTGGGACCGGGGAGCTGTTTTTT.

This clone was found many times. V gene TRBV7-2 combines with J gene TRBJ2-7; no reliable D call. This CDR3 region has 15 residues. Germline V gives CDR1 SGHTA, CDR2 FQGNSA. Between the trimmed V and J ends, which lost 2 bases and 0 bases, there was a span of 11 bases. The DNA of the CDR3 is TGTGCCAGCAGCTTATGGGCACTGAGCTCCTACGAGCAGTACTTC. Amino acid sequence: CASSLWALSSYEQYF.

The CDR3 loop reads CATQTGFGNTEAFF. In nucleotides, the CDR3 is TGTGCCACCCAGACAGGGTTTGGGAACACTGAAGCTTTCTTT. The chain employs TRBV7-9 and TRBJ1-1, with 7 bases aligning to TRBD1. The V and J ends lost 10 bases and 1 base, in that order; junction bases with no gene match: 9. The CDR3 spans 14 residues. Germline lookup yields CDR1 SEHNR and CDR2 FQNEAQ (reference sequence).

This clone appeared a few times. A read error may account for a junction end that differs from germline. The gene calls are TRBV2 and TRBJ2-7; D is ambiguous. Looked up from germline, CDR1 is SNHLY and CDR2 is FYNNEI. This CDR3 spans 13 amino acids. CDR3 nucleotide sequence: TGTGCCAGCAGGGAAGGTGGGAAATACGAGCAGTACTTC. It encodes CASREGGKYEQYF.

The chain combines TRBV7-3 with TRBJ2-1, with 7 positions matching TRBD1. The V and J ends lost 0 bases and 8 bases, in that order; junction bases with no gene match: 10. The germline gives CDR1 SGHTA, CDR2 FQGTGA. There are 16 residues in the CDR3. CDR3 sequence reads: CASSLTTNTGVYEQFF. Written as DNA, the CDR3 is TGTGCCAGCAGCTTAACAACAAACACAGGGGTCTATGAGCAGTTCTTC.

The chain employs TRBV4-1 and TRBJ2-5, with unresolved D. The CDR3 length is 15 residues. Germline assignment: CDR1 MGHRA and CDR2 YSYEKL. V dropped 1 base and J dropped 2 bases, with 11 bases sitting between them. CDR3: CASSQVRTPQETQYF. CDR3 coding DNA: TGCGCCAGCAGCCAAGTCCGGACCCCGCAAGAGACCCAGTACTTC.

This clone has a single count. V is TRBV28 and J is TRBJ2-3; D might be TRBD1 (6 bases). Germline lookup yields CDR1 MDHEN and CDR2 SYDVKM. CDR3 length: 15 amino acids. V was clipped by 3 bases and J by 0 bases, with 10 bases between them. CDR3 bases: TGTGCCAGCAGTTTTCGGACAGCTAGCACAGATACGCAGTATTTT. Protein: CASSFRTASTDTQYF.

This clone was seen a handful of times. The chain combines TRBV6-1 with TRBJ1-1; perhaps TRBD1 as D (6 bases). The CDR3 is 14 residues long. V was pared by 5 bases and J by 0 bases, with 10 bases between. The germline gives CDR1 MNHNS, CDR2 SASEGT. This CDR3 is CASSRTVLNTEAFF. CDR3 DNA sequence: TGTGCCAGCAGTAGGACAGTTCTGAACACTGAAGCTTTCTTT.

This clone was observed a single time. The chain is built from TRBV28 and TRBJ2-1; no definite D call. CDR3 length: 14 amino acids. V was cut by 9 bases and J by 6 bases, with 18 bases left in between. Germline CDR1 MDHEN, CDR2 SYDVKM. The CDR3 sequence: CASRELGESNEQFF. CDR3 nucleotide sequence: TGTGCCAGTAGGGAACTCGGAGAGTCCAATGAGCAGTTCTTC.

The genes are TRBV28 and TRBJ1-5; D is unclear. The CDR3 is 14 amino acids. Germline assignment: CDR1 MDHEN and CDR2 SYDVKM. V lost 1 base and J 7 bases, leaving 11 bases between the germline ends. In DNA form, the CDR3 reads TGTGCCAGCAGTTTATCCGTCGGGCGCCAGCCCCAGCATTTT. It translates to CASSLSVGRQPQHF. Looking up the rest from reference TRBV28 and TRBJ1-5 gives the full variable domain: DVKVTQSSRYLVKRTGEKVFLECVQDMDHENMFWYRQDPGLGLRLIYFSYDVKMKEKGDIPEGYSVSREKKERFSLILESASTNQTSMYLCASSLSVGRQPQHFGDGTRLSIL.

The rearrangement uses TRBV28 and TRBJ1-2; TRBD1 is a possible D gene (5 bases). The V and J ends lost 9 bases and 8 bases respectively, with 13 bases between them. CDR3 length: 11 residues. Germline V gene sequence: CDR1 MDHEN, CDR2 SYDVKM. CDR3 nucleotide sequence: TGTGCCAGTGCCCGACAGTACGGCTACACCTTC. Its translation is CASARQYGYTF.

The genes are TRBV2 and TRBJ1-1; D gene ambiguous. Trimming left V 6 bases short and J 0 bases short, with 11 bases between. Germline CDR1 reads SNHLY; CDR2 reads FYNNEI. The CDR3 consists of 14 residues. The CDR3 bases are TGTGCCAGCAGGGTATCTAGCATGAACACTGAAGCTTTCTTT. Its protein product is CASRVSSMNTEAFF.

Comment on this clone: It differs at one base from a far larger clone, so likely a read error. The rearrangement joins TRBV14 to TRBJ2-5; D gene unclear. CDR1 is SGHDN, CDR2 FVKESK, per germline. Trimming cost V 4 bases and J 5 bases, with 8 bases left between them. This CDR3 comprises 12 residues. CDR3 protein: CASSPTGETQYF. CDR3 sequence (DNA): TGTGCCAGCAGCCCCACTGGGGAGACCCAGTACTTC.